The TCR beta chain described here comes from a study of early T cells in non-severe SARS-CoV-2 infection. In the study overall: Unsorted whole blood bulk RNA was sequenced, with unpaired chains. Study conclusions and caveats: VDJdb matching favored anti-spike CD8 responses, missing private and CD4 specificities.

This clonotype was counted a few times. Its specificity is not known. cDNA molecules, individually, were tagged with unique molecular identifiers. TCRdb ran MiXCR on the 5' RACE reads and lists one entry per CDR3 protein. The sample contains about 30,000 distinct CDR3 sequences, more than 4.5% of which appear only once. Germline CDR1 SGHNT, CDR2 YENEEA. Trimming left V 2 bases short and J 12 bases short, with 11 bases between. The CDR3 has 12 amino acids. The gene calls are TRBV11-3 and TRBJ2-1; either TRBD1 or TRBD2 may fit D (5 bases each). This TCR was recovered from an adult who was a healthcare worker with PCR-confirmed SARS-CoV-2 infection or an uninfected control (not recorded which). The sequencing input was whole blood. The CDR3 region is CASSLLSGRQFF. The CDR3 DNA reads TGTGCCAGCAGCTTACTTTCAGGGAGGCAGTTCTTC.